One T cell receptor beta chain is described in this entry. Treatment reported: approximately 18 received Ad26.COV2.S at low or high dose, single or two shots; five or six received placebo; per-sample allocation not given. The study sampled participants on day 63 after the first vaccine or placebo injection. At a Boston site, the person donating was an adult of 18-55 years. This CDR3 is built from 15 residues. With V trimmed by 0 bases and J by 8 bases, 9 bases remained unmatched. Germline CDR1 and CDR2: GTSNPN and SVGIG (reference sequence). TCRdb's copy holds only in-frame clones and misses some; the assay was immunoSEQ multiplex PCR. This sample has 400,000 to 450,000 clones, with roughly 91% found just once. These data belong to a study of Ad26.COV2.S vaccination and SARS-CoV-2 variants. About the study: Ad26.COV2.S given intramuscularly, once or twice 56 days apart.

The clonotype comes from a person between 18 and 60 years old who received the Ad26.COV2.S COVID-19 vaccine or a placebo. The sample was peripheral blood, taken in a trial of Ad26.COV2.S vaccine versus placebo. The genes are TRBV30 and TRBJ2-2; 7 positions agree with TRBD2. The CDR3 protein is CAWSVAPGGFGELFF. CDR3 coding DNA: TGTGCCTGGAGTGTAGCCCCCGGGGGGTTTGGGGAGCTGTTTTTT.